Shown below are 15 T cell receptor beta chains from a single sample sequenced in a study of blood T cell repertoires in COVID-19 (dated by TCRdb to about 2020). The library was made by the immunoSEQ multiplex PCR assay. TCRdb mirrors the immuneACCESS table, restricted to in-frame sequences. Some clones are absent from its copies; in checked studies, under half trace to an unresolved V gene, and the reason for the others is unknown. The sample table holds approximately 100,000 clones, of which roughly 87% were seen once. In total, the top ten clones hold about 6.3% of the sample. The sample was peripheral blood. The source of these receptors is a human donor in a cohort sampled during active COVID-19.

This sequence joins TRBV6-1 and TRBJ2-5; 7 bases map to TRBD2. CDR3 length: 16 amino acids. Unmatched junction bases numbered 10, after V lost 4 bases and J lost 2 bases. Germline CDR1 MNHNS, CDR2 SASEGT. The CDR3 coding sequence is TGTGCCAGCAGTGGCCTCGGGGGGTGGGGGCAAGAGACCCAGTACTTC. Translation: CASSGLGGWGQETQYF.

The chain links TRBV5-1 to TRBJ1-1; 8 nucleotides match TRBD1. Germline CDR1 and CDR2: SGHRS and YFSETQ. V was clipped by 7 bases and J by 1 base; unmatched bases: 6. The CDR3 length is 14 residues. CDR3: CASGMDRANTEAFF. CDR3 sequence (DNA): TGCGCCAGCGGTATGGACAGGGCGAACACTGAAGCTTTCTTT.

V gene TRBV11-2 combines with J gene TRBJ1-2; the match to TRBD1 covers 10 bases. The germline V gene encodes CDR1 SGHAT and CDR2 FQNNGV. V lost 5 bases and J lost 4; bases outside the gene matches: 16. The CDR3 runs to 18 residues. The CDR3 sequence is CASSPIPDDRGRSYGYTF. The CDR3 DNA follows: TGTGCCAGCAGCCCTATACCAGACGACAGGGGGCGAAGCTATGGCTACACCTTC.

The genes are TRBV27 and TRBJ2-1; 7 bases match TRBD2. The CDR3 extends over 14 amino acids. V was clipped by 4 bases and J by 6 bases; unmatched bases: 6. The germline V gene encodes CDR1 MNHEY and CDR2 SMNVEV (reference sequence). CDR3 in amino acids: CASSSGGSGNEQFF. The CDR3 DNA sequence: TGTGCCAGCAGTTCTGGCGGGAGTGGCAATGAGCAGTTCTTC.

The J gene is TRBJ2-4, the V gene TRBV9; no definite D call. This CDR3 region has 10 residues. In germline, CDR1 is SGDLS, CDR2 YYNGEE. V lost 4 bases and J lost 8, with 4 bases in between. CDR3 sequence: CASSTYIQYF. The DNA for the CDR3 is TGTGCCAGCAGCACTTACATTCAGTACTTC.

This clone was observed a handful of times. The chain has TRBV19 and TRBJ2-7, with TRBD2 matching over 8 bases. From germline, CDR1 is LNHDA and CDR2 SQIVND (reference sequence). There are 15 residues in the CDR3. V gave up 6 bases and J gave up 6 bases; unmatched junction bases: 13. CDR3 sequence (DNA): TGTGCCAGTAGCACCGGGACTAGGGATTTGGGCGAGCAGTACTTC. Amino acid sequence: CASSTGTRDLGEQYF.

The rearrangement links TRBV5-4 to TRBJ2-2, with 8 bases matching TRBD1. Trimming took 4 bases from V and 0 from J; bases not matched to a gene: 2. The germline V gene encodes CDR1 SGHNT and CDR2 YYREEE (reference sequence). The CDR3 loop spans 15 amino acids. DNA for the CDR3: TGTGCCAGCAGCAGACAGGGGACGAACACCGGGGAGCTGTTTTTT. Encoded protein: CASSRQGTNTGELFF.

V usage is TRBV28 and J usage is TRBJ2-7; 9 nucleotides agree with TRBD1. V lost 4 bases and J lost 4; bases outside the gene matches: 8. Germline CDR1 reads MDHEN; CDR2 reads SYDVKM. The CDR3 totals 15 residues. DNA of the CDR3: TGTGCCAGCAGTTCGTCCGGGACAGGGCCTTACGAGCAGTACTTC. Translation gives CASSSSGTGPYEQYF.

The V and J genes are TRBV5-6 and TRBJ1-4; D gene uncertain. The CDR3 is 12 residues long. Trimming took 0 bases from V and 7 from J, leaving 4 bases between them. Germline values: CDR1 SGHDT, CDR2 YYEEEE. Written as DNA, the CDR3 is TGTGCCAGCAGCTTGGGAGGTGAAAAACTGTTTTTT. Residues: CASSLGGEKLFF.

The chain is built from TRBV27 and TRBJ2-7; D is unclear. The ends were cut back, 8 bases at V and 2 bases at J, with 7 bases in the middle. The CDR3 has 11 residues. Per the germline V gene, CDR1 is MNHEY and CDR2 is SMNVEV (reference sequence). CDR3 nucleotides: TGTGCCAGCGGGCCCCCCTACGAGCAGTACTTC. This codes for CASGPPYEQYF.

The chain has TRBV27 and TRBJ2-7; D possibly corresponds to TRBD1 (6 bases). CDR3 length: 15 amino acids. Between the trimmed V and J ends, which lost 6 bases and 0 bases, there was a span of 15 bases. CDR1 is MNHEY and CDR2 is SMNVEV in the germline V gene (reference sequence). The chain's CDR3 is CASRPSDRRSYEQYF. CDR3 nucleotides: TGTGCCAGCAGGCCCTCGGACAGACGCTCCTACGAGCAGTACTTC.

This clone appeared once. CDR3: CASNPEAGLNTEAFF. In DNA form, the CDR3 reads TGTGCCAGCAACCCGGAGGCAGGCCTGAACACTGAAGCTTTCTTT. The genes are TRBV2 and TRBJ1-1; D is undetermined. The CDR3 has 15 amino acids. CDR1 is SNHLY and CDR2 is FYNNEI in the germline V gene. Deletions cut 7 bases from V and 0 bases from J, with 15 bases between.

This clone appeared once. The chain employs TRBV5-8 and TRBJ1-1; D is undetermined. Germline CDR1 reads SGHTS; CDR2 reads YDEGEE. V was cut by 0 bases and J by 1 base, with 10 bases left in between. This CDR3 spans 15 amino acids. The CDR3 DNA sequence: TGTGCCAGCAGCTTGGGGCCGATCTCGAACACTGAAGCTTTCTTT. Its protein product is CASSLGPISNTEAFF.

The gene calls are TRBV19 and TRBJ1-5; unclear D gene. The CDR3 is 15 residues long. The germline V and J ends were trimmed by 2 bases and 5 bases, with 13 bases remaining between them. Germline values: CDR1 LNHDA, CDR2 SQIVND (reference sequence). The CDR3 sequence: CASSITWGADQPQHF. In DNA form, the CDR3 reads TGTGCCAGTAGTATAACATGGGGAGCGGATCAGCCCCAGCATTTT.

This chain uses TRBV5-4 with TRBJ2-1; 15 bases match TRBD2. The CDR3 has 16 residues. Germline CDR1 SGHNT, CDR2 YYREEE (reference sequence). V shed 3 bases, J shed 9 bases, and the junction held 7 bases outside the gene matches. CDR3 sequence: CASSSRTSGRALEQFF. Here the CDR3 DNA reads TGTGCCAGCAGCTCGAGGACTAGCGGGAGGGCCCTTGAGCAGTTCTTC.